Below, 8 T cell receptor beta chains from the same sample are listed, as sequenced in a study of blood T cell repertoires in COVID-19. Here immunoSEQ multiplex PCR was the method, and the copy in TCRdb shows in-frame clones only, minus some. This sample has 65,000 to 85,000 clones, with 75% to 90% found just once. The sequenced material came from peripheral blood. The origin of the receptors is a man aged 50 to 60 with active COVID-19.

The rearrangement links TRBV19 to TRBJ2-7; D possibly corresponds to TRBD2 (6 bases). The CDR3 loop spans 15 amino acids. Germline lookup yields CDR1 LNHDA and CDR2 SQIVND (reference sequence). V lost 2 bases to trimming and J lost 1 base, with 12 bases between them. CDR3 loop: CASSIYGGSSYEQYF. The DNA of the CDR3 is TGTGCCAGTAGTATATACGGGGGTTCTTCCTACGAGCAGTACTTC.

This sequence joins TRBV5-1 and TRBJ2-1; 7 bases match TRBD2. This CDR3 has 15 amino acids. With 0 bases clipped from V and 2 bases from J, the junction kept 2 bases outside the gene matches. Germline CDR1 SGHRS, CDR2 YFSETQ. The CDR3 DNA is TGCGCCAGCAGCTTGGAGGCGGGGGCCTACAATGAGCAGTTCTTC. It translates to CASSLEAGAYNEQFF.

This chain links TRBV4-3 with TRBJ2-7, with D unresolved. From germline, CDR1 is LGHNA and CDR2 YSLEER. The CDR3 sequence is 13 residues long. Trimming cost V 0 bases and J 6 bases, with 9 bases left between them. The DNA of the CDR3 is TGCGCCAGCAGCCAAGACGCTGGCCGCGAGCAGTACTTC. Residues: CASSQDAGREQYF.

The chain carries TRBV5-1 and TRBJ1-1; TRBD1 matches 8 bases. The CDR3 covers 15 residues. Per the germline V gene, CDR1 is SGHRS and CDR2 is YFSETQ. The V segment lost 4 bases and the J segment 1 base; nucleotides outside the gene matches: 6. The chain's CDR3 is CASSARTGRNTEAFF. As DNA, the CDR3 is TGCGCCAGCAGCGCCCGGACAGGGAGGAACACTGAAGCTTTCTTT. Filled out from reference TRBV5-1 and TRBJ1-1, the complete variable domain reads KAGVTQTPRYLIKTRGQQVTLSCSPISGHRSVSWYQQTPGQGLQFLFEYFSETQRNKGNFPGRFSGRQFSNSRSEMNVSTLELGDSALYLCASSARTGRNTEAFFGQGTRLTVV.

The chain employs TRBV19 and TRBJ1-2; TRBD1 is a possible D gene (6 bases). The CDR3 is 14 amino acids. Deletions cut 1 base from V and 2 bases from J, with 8 bases between. Germline V gene lookup returns CDR1 LNHDA and CDR2 SQIVND (reference sequence). The CDR3 reads CASSIVGTNYGYTF. The DNA of the CDR3 is TGTGCCAGTAGTATAGTCGGGACAAACTATGGCTACACCTTC.

The chain has TRBV19 and TRBJ2-7; maybe TRBD2 (5 bases). With 1 base removed from V and 7 bases from J, the gap between germline ends came to 17 bases. This CDR3 has 15 residues. Per the germline V gene, CDR1 is LNHDA and CDR2 is SQIVND (reference sequence). CDR3 nucleotides: TGTGCCAGTAGTATAGCGGGGTCCAACTCTCGGGAGCAGTACTTC. Protein sequence: CASSIAGSNSREQYF.

V and J are TRBV9 and TRBJ2-1; D is perhaps TRBD2 (5 bases). V was pared by 1 base and J by 7 bases, with 9 bases between. CDR1 SGDLS and CDR2 YYNGEE come from the germline V gene. This CDR3 region has 13 residues. In DNA, the CDR3 is TGTGCCAGCAGCGTAACCCAGCGGAATGAGCAGTTCTTC. Protein: CASSVTQRNEQFF.

The chain has TRBV20-1 and TRBJ2-1, with D hard to call. The CDR3 has 11 residues. The germline V and J ends were trimmed by 2 bases and 10 bases, with 9 bases remaining between them. Germline CDR1 DFQATT, CDR2 SNEGSKA (reference sequence). The CDR3 DNA follows: TGCAGTGCTAGACGAGCCAACGAGCAGTTCTTC. This sequence encodes CSARRANEQFF.